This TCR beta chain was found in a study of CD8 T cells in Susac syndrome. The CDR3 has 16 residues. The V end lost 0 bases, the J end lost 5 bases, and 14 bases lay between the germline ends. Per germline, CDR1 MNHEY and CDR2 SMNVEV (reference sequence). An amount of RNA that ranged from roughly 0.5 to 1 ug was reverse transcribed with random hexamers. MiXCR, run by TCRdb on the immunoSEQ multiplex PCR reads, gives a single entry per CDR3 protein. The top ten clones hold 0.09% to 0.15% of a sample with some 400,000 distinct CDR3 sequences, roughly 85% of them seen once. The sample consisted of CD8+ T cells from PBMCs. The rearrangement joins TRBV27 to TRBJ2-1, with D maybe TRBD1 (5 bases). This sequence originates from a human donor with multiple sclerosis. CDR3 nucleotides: TGTGCCAGCAGTTTATCGTCCCAGGGTGGGCACAATGAGCAGTTCTTC. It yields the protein CASSLSSQGGHNEQFF.